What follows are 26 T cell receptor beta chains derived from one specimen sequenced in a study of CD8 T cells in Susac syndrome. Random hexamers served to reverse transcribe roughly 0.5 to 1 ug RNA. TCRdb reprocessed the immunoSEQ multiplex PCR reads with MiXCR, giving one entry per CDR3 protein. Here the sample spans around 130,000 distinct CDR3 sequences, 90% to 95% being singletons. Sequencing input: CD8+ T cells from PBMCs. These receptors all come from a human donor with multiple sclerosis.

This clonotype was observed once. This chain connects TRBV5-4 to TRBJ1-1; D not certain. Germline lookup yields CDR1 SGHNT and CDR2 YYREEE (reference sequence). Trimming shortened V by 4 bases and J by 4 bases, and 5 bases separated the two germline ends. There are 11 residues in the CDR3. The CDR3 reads CASSGVTEAFF. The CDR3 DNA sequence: TGTGCCAGCAGCGGGGTCACTGAAGCTTTCTTT.

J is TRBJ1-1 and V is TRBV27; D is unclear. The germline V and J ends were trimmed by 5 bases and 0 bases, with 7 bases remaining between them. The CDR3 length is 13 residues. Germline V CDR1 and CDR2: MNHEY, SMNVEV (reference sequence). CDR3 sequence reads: CASSNFMNTEAFF. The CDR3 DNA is TGTGCCAGCAGTAATTTTATGAACACTGAAGCTTTCTTT.

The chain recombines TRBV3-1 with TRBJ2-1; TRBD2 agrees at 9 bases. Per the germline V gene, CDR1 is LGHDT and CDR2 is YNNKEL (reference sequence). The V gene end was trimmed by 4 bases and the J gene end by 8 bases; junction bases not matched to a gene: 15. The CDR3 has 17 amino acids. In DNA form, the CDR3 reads TGTGCCAGCAGCCCAGGGTGGGCAAGCGGGAGGTTTTATGAGCAGTTCTTC. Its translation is CASSPGWASGRFYEQFF.

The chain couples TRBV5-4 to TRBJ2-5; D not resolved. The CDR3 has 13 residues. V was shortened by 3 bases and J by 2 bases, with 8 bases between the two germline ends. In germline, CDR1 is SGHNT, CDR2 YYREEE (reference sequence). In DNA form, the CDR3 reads TGTGCCAGCAGCTACTGGGATCAAGAGACCCAGTACTTC. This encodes CASSYWDQETQYF.

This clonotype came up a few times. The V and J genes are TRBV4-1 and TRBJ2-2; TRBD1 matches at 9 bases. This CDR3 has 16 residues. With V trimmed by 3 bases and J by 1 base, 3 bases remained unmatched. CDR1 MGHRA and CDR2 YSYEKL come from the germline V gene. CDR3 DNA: TGCGCCAGCAGCCATTTGACAGGGGGGAACACCGGGGAGCTGTTTTTT. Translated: CASSHLTGGNTGELFF.

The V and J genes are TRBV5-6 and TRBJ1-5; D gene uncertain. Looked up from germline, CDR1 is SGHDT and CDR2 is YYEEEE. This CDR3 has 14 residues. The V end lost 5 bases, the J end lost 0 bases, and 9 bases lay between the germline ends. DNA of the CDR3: TGTGCCAGCAGTTTAAGGAGTAGCAATCAGCCCCAGCATTTT. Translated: CASSLRSSNQPQHF.

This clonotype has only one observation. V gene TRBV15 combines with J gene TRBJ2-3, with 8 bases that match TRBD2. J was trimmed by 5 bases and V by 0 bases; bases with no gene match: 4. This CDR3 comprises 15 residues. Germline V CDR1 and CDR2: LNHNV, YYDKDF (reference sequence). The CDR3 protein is CATSRDVTSGDTQYF. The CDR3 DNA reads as TGTGCCACCAGCAGAGATGTCACTAGCGGAGATACGCAGTATTTT.

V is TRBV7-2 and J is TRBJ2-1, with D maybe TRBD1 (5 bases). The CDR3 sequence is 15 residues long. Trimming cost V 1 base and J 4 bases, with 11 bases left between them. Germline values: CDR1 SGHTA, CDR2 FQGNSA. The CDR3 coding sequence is TGTGCCAGCAGCTTAGAGGGCAGGGAATACAATGAGCAGTTCTTC. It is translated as CASSLEGREYNEQFF.

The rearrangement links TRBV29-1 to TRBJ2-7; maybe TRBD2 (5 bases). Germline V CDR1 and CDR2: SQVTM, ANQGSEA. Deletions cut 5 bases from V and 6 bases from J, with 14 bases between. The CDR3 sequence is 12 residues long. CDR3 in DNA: TGCAGCGTTCCCTCCGGCGGGCCCGAGCAGTACTTC. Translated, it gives CSVPSGGPEQYF.

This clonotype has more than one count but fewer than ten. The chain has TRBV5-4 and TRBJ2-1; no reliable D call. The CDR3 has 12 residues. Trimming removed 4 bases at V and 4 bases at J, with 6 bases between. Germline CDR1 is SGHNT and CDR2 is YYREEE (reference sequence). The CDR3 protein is CASSDGYNEQFF. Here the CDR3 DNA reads TGTGCCAGCAGCGACGGTTACAATGAGCAGTTCTTC.

Written as DNA, the CDR3 is TGCAGTGCTAGAGATCTTTACGGGGGTTACAATGAGCAGTTCTTC. Amino acid sequence: CSARDLYGGYNEQFF. The V and J genes are TRBV20-1 and TRBJ2-1; weak D call: TRBD2 (6 bases). This CDR3 is built from 15 residues. Germline CDR1 is DFQATT and CDR2 is SNEGSKA (reference sequence). Trimming removed 0 bases from V and 4 bases from J, with 13 bases in between.

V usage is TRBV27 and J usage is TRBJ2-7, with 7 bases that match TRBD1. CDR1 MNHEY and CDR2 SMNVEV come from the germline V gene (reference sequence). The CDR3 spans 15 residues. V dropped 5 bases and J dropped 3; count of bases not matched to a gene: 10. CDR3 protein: CASSTRQGPFYEQYF. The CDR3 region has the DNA TGTGCCAGCAGTACCAGACAGGGACCATTCTACGAGCAGTACTTC.

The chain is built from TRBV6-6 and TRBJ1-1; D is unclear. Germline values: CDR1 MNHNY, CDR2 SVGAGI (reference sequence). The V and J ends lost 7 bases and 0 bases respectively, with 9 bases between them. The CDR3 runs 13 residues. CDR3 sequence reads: CASTARLNTEAFF. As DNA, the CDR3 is TGTGCCAGCACCGCAAGGTTGAACACTGAAGCTTTCTTT.

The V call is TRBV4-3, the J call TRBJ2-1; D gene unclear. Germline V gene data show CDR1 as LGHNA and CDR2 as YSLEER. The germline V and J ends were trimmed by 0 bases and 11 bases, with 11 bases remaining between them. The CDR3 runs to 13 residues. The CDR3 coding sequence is TGCGCCAGCAGCCAAGACTGGGAAAGTAAGCAGTTCTTC. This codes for CASSQDWESKQFF.

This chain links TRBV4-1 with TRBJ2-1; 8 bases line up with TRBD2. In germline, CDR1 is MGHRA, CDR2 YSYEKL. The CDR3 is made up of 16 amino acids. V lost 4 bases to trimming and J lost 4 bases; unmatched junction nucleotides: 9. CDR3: CASSPSTGGTYNEQFF. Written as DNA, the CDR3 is TGCGCCAGCAGCCCTTCGACGGGAGGGACTTACAATGAGCAGTTCTTC.

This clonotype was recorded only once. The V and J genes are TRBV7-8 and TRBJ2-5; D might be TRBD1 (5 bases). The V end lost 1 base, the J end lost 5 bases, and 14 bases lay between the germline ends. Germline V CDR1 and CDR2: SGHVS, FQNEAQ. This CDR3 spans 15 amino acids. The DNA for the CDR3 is TGTGCCAGCAGCTTAGGTCTCCAGGGTTGGGAGACCCAGTACTTC. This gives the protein CASSLGLQGWETQYF.

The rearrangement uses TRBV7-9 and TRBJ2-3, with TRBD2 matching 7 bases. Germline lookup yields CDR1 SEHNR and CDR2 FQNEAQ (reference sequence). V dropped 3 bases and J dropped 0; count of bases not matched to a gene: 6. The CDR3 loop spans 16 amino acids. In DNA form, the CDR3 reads TGTGCCAGCAGCTTGATCGCGGGAGCAAGCACAGATACGCAGTATTTT. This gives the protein CASSLIAGASTDTQYF. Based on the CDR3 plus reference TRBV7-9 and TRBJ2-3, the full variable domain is DTGVSQNPRHKITKRGQNVTFRCDPISEHNRLYWYRQTLGQGPEFLTYFQNEAQLEKSRLLSDRFSAERPKGSFSTLEIQRTEQGDSAMYLCASSLIAGASTDTQYFGPGTRLTVL.

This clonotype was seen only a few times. The CDR3 here is CASSFEYEQYF. The CDR3 bases are TGTGCCAGCAGCTTCGAATACGAGCAGTACTTC. This chain uses TRBV5-6 with TRBJ2-7; D is ambiguous. The CDR3 sequence is 11 residues long. Deletions cut 2 bases from V and 4 bases from J, with 4 bases between. In germline, CDR1 is SGHDT, CDR2 YYEEEE.

The CDR3 here is CASSSGQDTDTQYF. CDR3 nucleotides: TGTGCCAGCAGCTCCGGACAGGACACAGATACGCAGTATTTT. The chain uses TRBV9 and TRBJ2-3; 7 bases map to TRBD1. The ends lost 4 bases at V and 2 bases at J; junction bases unmatched: 4. The CDR3 covers 14 residues. Germline loops: CDR1 SGDLS, CDR2 YYNGEE.

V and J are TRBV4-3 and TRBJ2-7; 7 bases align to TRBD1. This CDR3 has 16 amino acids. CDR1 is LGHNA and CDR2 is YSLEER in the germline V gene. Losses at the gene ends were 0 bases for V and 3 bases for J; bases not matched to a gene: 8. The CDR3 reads CASSQERDSSLYEQYF. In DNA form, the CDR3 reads TGCGCCAGCAGCCAAGAACGGGACAGTTCCCTCTACGAGCAGTACTTC.

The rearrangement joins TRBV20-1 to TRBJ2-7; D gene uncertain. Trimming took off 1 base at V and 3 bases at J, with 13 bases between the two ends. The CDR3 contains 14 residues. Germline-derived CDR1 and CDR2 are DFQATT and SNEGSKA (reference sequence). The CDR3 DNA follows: TGCAGTGCTAGAGGGTACTCAGAAGACTACGAGCAGTACTTC. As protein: CSARGYSEDYEQYF.

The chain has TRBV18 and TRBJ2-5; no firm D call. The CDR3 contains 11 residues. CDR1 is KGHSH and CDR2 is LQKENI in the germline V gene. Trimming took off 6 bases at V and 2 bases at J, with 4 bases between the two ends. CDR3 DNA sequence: TGTGCCAGCTCGCTTCAAGAGACCCAGTACTTC. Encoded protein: CASSLQETQYF.

The CDR3: CSVVVPGGYEQYF. CDR3 sequence (DNA): TGCAGCGTTGTGGTCCCAGGAGGCTACGAGCAGTACTTC. This rearrangement joins TRBV29-1 to TRBJ2-7; weak D call: TRBD2 (5 bases). This CDR3 is built from 13 residues. Trimming removed 4 bases at V and 3 bases at J, with 13 bases between. Germline V gene data show CDR1 as SQVTM and CDR2 as ANQGSEA.

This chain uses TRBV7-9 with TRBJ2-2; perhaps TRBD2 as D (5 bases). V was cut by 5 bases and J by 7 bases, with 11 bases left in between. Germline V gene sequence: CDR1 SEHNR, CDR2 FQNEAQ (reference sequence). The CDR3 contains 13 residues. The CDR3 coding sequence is TGTGCCAGCAGCCGAAGGACTGACGGGGAGCTGTTTTTT. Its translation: CASSRRTDGELFF.

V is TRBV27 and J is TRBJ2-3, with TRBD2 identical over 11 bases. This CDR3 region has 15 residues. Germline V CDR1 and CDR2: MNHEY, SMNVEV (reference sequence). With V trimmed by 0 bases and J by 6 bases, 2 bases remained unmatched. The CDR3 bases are TGTGCCAGCAGTTTATCGGGACTAGCGGCCGATACGCAGTATTTT. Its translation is CASSLSGLAADTQYF.

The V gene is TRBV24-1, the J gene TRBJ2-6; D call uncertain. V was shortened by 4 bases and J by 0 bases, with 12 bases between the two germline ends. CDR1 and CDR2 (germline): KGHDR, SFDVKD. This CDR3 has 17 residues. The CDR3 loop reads CATSDHVGISGANVLTF. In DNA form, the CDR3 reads TGTGCCACCAGTGACCACGTGGGTATCTCTGGGGCCAACGTCCTGACTTTC.